This T cell receptor (beta chain) was sequenced in a study of regulatory T cells in long-lasting Graves disease. This clonotype was seen many times. As yet, its antigen is unknown. Notes on the study in general: Newly diagnosed disease favored TRBV20-1 and TRBJ2-1 over persistent disease. Accuracy may have been reduced by the small sample size.

The germline V gene encodes CDR1 SEHNR and CDR2 FQNEAQ (reference sequence). The CDR3 extends over 16 amino acids. Unmatched junction bases numbered 9, after V lost 5 bases and J lost 4 bases. Time point here: newly diagnosed GD, antithyroid drugs for less than 3 months. PBMC RNA was the source of the TCR library. Arm-PCR of CDR3 regions and iRepertoire HTBI primers were the basis on which TCR beta libraries were built. TCRdb reprocessed the multiplex PCR reads with MiXCR, giving one entry per CDR3 protein. The sample has over 400,000 distinct CDR3 sequences, 11% to 15% seen once; the top ten hold roughly a sixth. This same sample was also part of a study on T cells in Graves' hyperthyroidism and ophthalmopathy. That report adds: The HTBI primer set served for first-round RT-PCR of the TCR CDR3. By a 13 V-J model, ophthalmopathy was set apart from stable hyperthyroidism.

The source of this sequence is a woman aged 50 to 65 with Graves disease. The source was peripheral blood mononuclear cells (PBMCs), collected at new diagnosis, from a patient treated with antithyroid drugs. The chain couples TRBV7-9 to TRBJ1-5; 9 nucleotides match TRBD1. In DNA form, the CDR3 reads TGTGCCAGCAGCCGGGACAGGGTTCGGCCTAATCAGCCCCAGCATTTT. It translates to CASSRDRVRPNQPQHF.